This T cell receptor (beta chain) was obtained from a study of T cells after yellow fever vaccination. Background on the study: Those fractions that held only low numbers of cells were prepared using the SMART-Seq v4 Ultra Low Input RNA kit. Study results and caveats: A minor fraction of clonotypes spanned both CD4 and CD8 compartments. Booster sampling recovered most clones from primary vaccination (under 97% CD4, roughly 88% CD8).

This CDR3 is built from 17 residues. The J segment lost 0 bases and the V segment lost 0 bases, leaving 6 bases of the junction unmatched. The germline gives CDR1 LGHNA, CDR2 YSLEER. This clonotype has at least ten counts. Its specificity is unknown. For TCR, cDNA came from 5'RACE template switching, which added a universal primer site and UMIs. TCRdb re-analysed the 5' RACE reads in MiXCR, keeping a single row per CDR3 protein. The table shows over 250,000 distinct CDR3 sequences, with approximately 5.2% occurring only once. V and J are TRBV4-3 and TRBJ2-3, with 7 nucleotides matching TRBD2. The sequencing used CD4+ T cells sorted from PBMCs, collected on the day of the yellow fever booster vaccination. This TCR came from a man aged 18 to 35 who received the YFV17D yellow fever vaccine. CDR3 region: CASSQEGGGWSTDTQYF. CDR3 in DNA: TGCGCCAGCAGCCAAGAAGGCGGGGGTTGGAGCACAGATACGCAGTATTTT.